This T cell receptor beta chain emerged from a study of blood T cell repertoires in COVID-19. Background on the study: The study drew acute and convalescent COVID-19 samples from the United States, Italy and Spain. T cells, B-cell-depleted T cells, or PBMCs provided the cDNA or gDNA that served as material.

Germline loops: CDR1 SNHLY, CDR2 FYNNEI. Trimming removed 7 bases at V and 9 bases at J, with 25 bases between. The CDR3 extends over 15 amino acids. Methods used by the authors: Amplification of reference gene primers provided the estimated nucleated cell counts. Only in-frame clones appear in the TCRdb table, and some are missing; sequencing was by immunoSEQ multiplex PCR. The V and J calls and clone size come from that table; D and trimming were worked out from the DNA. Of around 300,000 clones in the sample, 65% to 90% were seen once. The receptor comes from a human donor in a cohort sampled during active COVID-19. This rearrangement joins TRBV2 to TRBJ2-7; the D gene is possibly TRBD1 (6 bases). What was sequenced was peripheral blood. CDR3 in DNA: TGTGCCAGCACCCAAAGGGGGACGGGAACCGACGTGCAGTACTTC. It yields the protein CASTQRGTGTDVQYF.